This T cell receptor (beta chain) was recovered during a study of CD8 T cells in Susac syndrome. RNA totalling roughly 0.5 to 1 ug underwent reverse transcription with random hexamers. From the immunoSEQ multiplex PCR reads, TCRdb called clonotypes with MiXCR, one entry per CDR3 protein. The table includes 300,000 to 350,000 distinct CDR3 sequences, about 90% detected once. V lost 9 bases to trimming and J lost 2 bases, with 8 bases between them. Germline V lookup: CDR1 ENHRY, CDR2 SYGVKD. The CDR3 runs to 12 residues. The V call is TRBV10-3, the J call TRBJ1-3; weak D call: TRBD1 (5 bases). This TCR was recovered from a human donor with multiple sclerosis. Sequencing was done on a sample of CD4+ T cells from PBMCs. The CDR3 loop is CAIQGTGNTIYF. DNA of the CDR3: TGTGCCATTCAGGGAACTGGAAACACCATATATTTT.